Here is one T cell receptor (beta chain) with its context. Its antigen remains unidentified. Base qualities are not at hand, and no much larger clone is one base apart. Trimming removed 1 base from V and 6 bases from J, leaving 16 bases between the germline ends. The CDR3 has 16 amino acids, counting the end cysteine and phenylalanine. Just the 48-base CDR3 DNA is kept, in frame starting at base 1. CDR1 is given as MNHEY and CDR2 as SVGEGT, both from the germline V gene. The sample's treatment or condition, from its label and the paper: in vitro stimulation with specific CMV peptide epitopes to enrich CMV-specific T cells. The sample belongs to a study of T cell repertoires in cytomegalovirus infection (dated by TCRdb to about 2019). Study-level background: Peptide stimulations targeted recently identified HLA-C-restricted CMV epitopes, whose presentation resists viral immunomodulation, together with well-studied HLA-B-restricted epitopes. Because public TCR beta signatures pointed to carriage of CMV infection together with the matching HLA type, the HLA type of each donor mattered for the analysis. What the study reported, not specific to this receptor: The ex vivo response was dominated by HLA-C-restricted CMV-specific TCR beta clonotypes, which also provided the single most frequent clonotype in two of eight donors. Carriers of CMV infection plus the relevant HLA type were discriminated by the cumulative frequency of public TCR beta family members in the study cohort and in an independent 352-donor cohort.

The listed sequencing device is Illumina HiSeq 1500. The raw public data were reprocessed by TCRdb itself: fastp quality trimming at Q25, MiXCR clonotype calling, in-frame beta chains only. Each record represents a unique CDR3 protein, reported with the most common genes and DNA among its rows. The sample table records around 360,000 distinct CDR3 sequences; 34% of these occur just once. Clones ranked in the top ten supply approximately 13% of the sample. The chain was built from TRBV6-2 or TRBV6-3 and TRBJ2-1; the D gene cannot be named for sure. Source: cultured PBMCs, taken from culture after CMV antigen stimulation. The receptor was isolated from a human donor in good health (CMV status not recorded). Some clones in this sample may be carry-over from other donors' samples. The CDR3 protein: CASSYFQIILLNEQFF. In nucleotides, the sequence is TGTGCCAGCAGTTACTTCCAAATCATTCTTCTCAATGAGCAGTTCTTC.